This TCR beta chain comes out of a study of OX40 agonist ivuxolimab in advanced cancers. Notes on the study in general: Relatively little clonal expansion, among the lowest observed, appeared in partial responders at 0.1-3.0 mg/kg. Fewer expanded clones were found on average in CD4+ than in CD8+ T cells.

A remark on this clone: Antigen: not known.

Here immunoSEQ multiplex PCR was the method, and the copy in TCRdb shows in-frame clones only, minus some. The data hold more than 11,000 clones, with approximately 80% observed a single time. Here the sequenced sample was CD4+ or CD8+ T cells sorted from blood, taken in a trial of the OX40 agonist ivuxolimab. The TCR was taken from an adult with an advanced solid tumor such as melanoma, head and neck, liver or kidney cancer.

The CDR3 nucleotides read TGCGCGACCCGGGACTTAAACACCGGGGAGCTGTTTTTT. Encoded protein: CATRDLNTGELFF. The J gene is TRBJ2-2, the V gene TRBV4-1; the D gene is possibly TRBD2 (6 bases). The CDR3 covers 13 residues. Germline lookup yields CDR1 MGHRA and CDR2 YSYEKL.